The 28 T cell receptor beta chains reported below all come from one sample, sequenced in a study of cytomegalovirus exposure and HLA in healthy donors. Profiled with immunoSEQ multiplex PCR; TCRdb holds only in-frame clones, not every one. The data hold over 250,000 clones, with approximately 83% observed a single time. Sequencing was carried out using PBMCs. The receptors stem from a woman aged 18-30 years in good health and CMV-seronegative.

This clone turned up a few times. This chain uses TRBV27 with TRBJ1-5; TRBD1 agrees at 8 bases. The CDR3 is 13 amino acids. Trimming at V came to 8 bases and at J to 7 bases, leaving 7 bases not matched to a gene. CDR1 is MNHEY and CDR2 is SMNVEV in the germline V gene (reference sequence). The CDR3 reads CASGRTGWQPQHF. CDR3 coding DNA: TGTGCCAGCGGAAGGACAGGGTGGCAGCCCCAGCATTTT.

V gene TRBV4-3 combines with J gene TRBJ1-4, with D unresolved. V was clipped by 0 bases and J by 4 bases, with 6 bases between them. The CDR3 extends over 14 amino acids. CDR1 and CDR2 from the germline V gene are LGHNA and YSLEER. The DNA of the CDR3 is TGCGCCAGCAGCCAAGACAGACTTAATGAAAAACTGTTTTTT. Encoded protein: CASSQDRLNEKLFF.

The V call is TRBV7-2, the J call TRBJ1-5, with 10 bases fitting TRBD1. The CDR3 loop spans 16 amino acids. Unmatched junction bases numbered 8, after V lost 5 bases and J lost 4 bases. Germline CDR1 SGHTA, CDR2 FQGNSA. The CDR3 region has the DNA TGTGCCAGCAGCGGGGGACAGGGGCTATATAATCAGCCCCAGCATTTT. It specifies CASSGGQGLYNQPQHF.

The rearrangement uses TRBV5-4 and TRBJ2-7; TRBD2 matches 8 bases. This CDR3 contains 16 residues. With 3 bases clipped from V and 2 bases from J, the junction kept 10 bases outside the gene matches. Per the germline V gene, CDR1 is SGHNT and CDR2 is YYREEE (reference sequence). The CDR3 sequence is CASSSFRLALTYEQYF. The CDR3, as DNA: TGTGCCAGCAGCTCTTTCAGACTAGCGCTTACCTACGAGCAGTACTTC.

V and J are TRBV30 and TRBJ2-6; TRBD1 agrees at 7 bases. CDR1 is GTSNPN and CDR2 is SVGIG in the germline V gene (reference sequence). This CDR3 is 15 amino acids long. The junction had 4 bases not matched to a gene; V was cut back by 5 bases and J by 0 bases. Written as DNA, the CDR3 is TGTGCCTGGCGGACAGGCTACTCTGGGGCCAACGTCCTGACTTTC. It encodes CAWRTGYSGANVLTF.

V gene TRBV6-1 combines with J gene TRBJ1-2; D call uncertain. Trimming removed 5 bases at V and 3 bases at J, with 10 bases between. The CDR3 is 13 residues long. Germline V gene data show CDR1 as MNHNS and CDR2 as SASEGT. The CDR3 DNA sequence: TGTGCCAGCAGTAGACTCTTAGACTATGGCTACACCTTC. It yields the protein CASSRLLDYGYTF.

V usage is TRBV2 and J usage is TRBJ1-1, with a possible D match to TRBD1 (5 bases). This CDR3 spans 14 amino acids. V was trimmed by 7 bases and J by 5 bases, leaving 17 bases between them. Germline CDR1 SNHLY, CDR2 FYNNEI. The CDR3 DNA sequence: TGTGCCAGCAAAATTAGGGGCCTGACTACTGAAGCTTTCTTT. The encoded protein is CASKIRGLTTEAFF.

This chain joins TRBV28 and TRBJ2-7; 9 nucleotides match TRBD1. This CDR3 comprises 15 residues. V gave up 5 bases and J gave up 2 bases; unmatched junction bases: 7. Germline-derived CDR1 and CDR2 are MDHEN and SYDVKM. Written as DNA, the CDR3 is TGTGCCAGCAGTCAGAGCCGGGACAGGGCCTACGAGCAGTACTTC. Translation: CASSQSRDRAYEQYF.

The chain combines TRBV11-2 with TRBJ2-1, with a weak D call TRBD2 (6 bases). The germline V and J ends were trimmed by 4 bases and 6 bases, with 16 bases remaining between them. The CDR3 loop spans 15 amino acids. The germline gives CDR1 SGHAT, CDR2 FQNNGV. The CDR3 bases are TGTGCCAGCAGCTCTGCGGGGAATCCTTCCAATGAGCAGTTCTTC. This translates into CASSSAGNPSNEQFF.

J is TRBJ2-2 and V is TRBV19, with 9 bases lining up with TRBD2. Trimming removed 3 bases from V and 0 bases from J; junction bases left unmatched: 5. CDR1 is LNHDA, CDR2 SQIVND, per germline (reference sequence). This CDR3 comprises 17 residues. CDR3 sequence (DNA): TGTGCCAGTAGTATCGGAGAGCGGGGGGCGAACACCGGGGAGCTGTTTTTT. Translating it yields CASSIGERGANTGELFF.

J is TRBJ2-7 and V is TRBV27; 9 nucleotides align to TRBD2. Germline V CDR1 and CDR2: MNHEY, SMNVEV (reference sequence). There are 15 residues in the CDR3. J lost 3 bases, V lost 10 bases, and 13 bases had no gene match. The CDR3 sequence is CATTIPSGNNYEQYF. CDR3 nucleotide sequence: TGTGCCACCACCATCCCTAGCGGGAATAACTACGAGCAGTACTTC.

The CDR3 loop reads CAWTDTGANSPLHF. CDR3 nucleotides: TGTGCCTGGACCGACACAGGGGCCAATTCACCCCTCCACTTT. The rearrangement links TRBV30 to TRBJ1-6; 7 nucleotides match TRBD1. The CDR3 covers 14 residues. V shed 4 bases and J 7 bases; nucleotides not matched to a gene: 7. Looked up from germline, CDR1 is GTSNPN and CDR2 is SVGIG (reference sequence).

The chain uses TRBV9 and TRBJ2-2; 13 bases match TRBD2. The CDR3 is 14 residues long. Germline V gene lookup returns CDR1 SGDLS and CDR2 YYNGEE. Losses at the gene ends were 0 bases for V and 11 bases for J; bases not matched to a gene: 1. The CDR3 nucleotides read TGTGCCAGCAGCGTAGGACTAGCGGGAGGAGAGCTGTTTTTT. Translation: CASSVGLAGGELFF.

The chain joins TRBV5-1 to TRBJ2-5; 7 bases are shared with TRBD1. The junction had 14 bases not matched to a gene; V was cut back by 4 bases and J by 5 bases. The germline V gene has CDR1 SGHRS and CDR2 YFSETQ. This CDR3 comprises 16 residues. CDR3 sequence (DNA): TGCGCCAGCAGCCCGGGATTAAGGGGGCCACAGGAGACCCAGTACTTC. Its protein is CASSPGLRGPQETQYF.

The chain is built from TRBV10-2 and TRBJ2-7; D ambiguous. This CDR3 is built from 13 residues. V dropped 2 bases and J dropped 0 bases, with 5 bases sitting between them. Germline V gives CDR1 WSHSY, CDR2 SAAADI. CDR3 sequence reads: CASSEVLSYEQYF. The DNA of the CDR3 is TGCGCCAGCAGTGAGGTTCTCTCCTACGAGCAGTACTTC.

V and J are TRBV5-1 and TRBJ1-2; D call uncertain. This CDR3 is built from 13 residues. CDR1 is SGHRS, CDR2 YFSETQ, per germline. The germline V and J ends were trimmed by 4 bases and 1 base, with 8 bases remaining between them. The CDR3 DNA sequence: TGCGCCAGCAGCCTACAGAGTAACTATGGCTACACCTTC. This encodes CASSLQSNYGYTF.

This chain joins TRBV5-1 and TRBJ1-1, with D possibly TRBD1 on 5 matching bases. Germline V lookup: CDR1 SGHRS, CDR2 YFSETQ. The germline V and J ends were trimmed by 0 bases and 1 base, with 10 bases remaining between them. The CDR3 totals 15 residues. Here the CDR3 reads CASSLATGPNTEAFF. In nucleotides, the CDR3 is TGCGCCAGCAGCTTGGCCACAGGACCGAACACTGAAGCTTTCTTT.

Points on this clone: Different DNA sequences within this sample yield the same CDR3. The gene calls are TRBV6-1 and TRBJ2-7; a weak D match, TRBD2 (7 bases). The CDR3 is 14 residues long. Trimming shortened V by 6 bases and J by 2 bases, and 14 bases separated the two germline ends. In germline, CDR1 is MNHNS, CDR2 SASEGT. The CDR3 DNA is TGTGCCAGCAGACCTACAGGGAGGGCCTACGAGCAGTACTTC. Translated, it gives CASRPTGRAYEQYF.

This chain links TRBV29-1 with TRBJ2-7; TRBD1 matches 8 bases. Germline CDR1 SQVTM, CDR2 ANQGSEA. Germline trimming cut 6 bases from V and 5 bases from J; bases unmatched to any gene: 3. The CDR3 spans 11 residues. The CDR3 here is CSVTGVHEQYF. The CDR3 DNA is TGCAGCGTGACAGGGGTCCACGAGCAGTACTTC.

V usage is TRBV7-6 and J usage is TRBJ2-7, with a weak D call TRBD2 (5 bases). V lost 2 bases and J 9 bases, leaving 14 bases between the germline ends. This CDR3 has 13 amino acids. Per germline, CDR1 SGHVS and CDR2 FNYEAQ. As DNA, the CDR3 is TGTGCCAGCAGCTTAACGGCCTACGAGGGGCAGTACTTC. Translation: CASSLTAYEGQYF.

The chain combines TRBV5-4 with TRBJ2-7, with 12 bases identical to TRBD2. Germline loops: CDR1 SGHNT, CDR2 YYREEE (reference sequence). The CDR3 consists of 14 residues. With 0 bases clipped from V and 6 bases from J, the junction kept 1 base outside the gene matches. CDR3 nucleotides: TGTGCCAGCAGCTTGGCGGGACTAGCGGGCGAGCAGTACTTC. This codes for CASSLAGLAGEQYF. Drawing the rest from reference TRBV5-4 and TRBJ2-7, the complete variable domain is ETGVTQSPTHLIKTRGQQVTLRCSSQSGHNTVSWYQQALGQGPQFIFQYYREEENGRGNFPPRFSGLQFPNYSSELNVNALELDDSALYLCASSLAGLAGEQYFGPGTRLTVT.

This chain joins TRBV15 and TRBJ1-1; D is undetermined. Germline V gives CDR1 LNHNV, CDR2 YYDKDF (reference sequence). The ends were cut back, 8 bases at V and 0 bases at J, with 10 bases in the middle. The CDR3 is made up of 13 amino acids. DNA of the CDR3: TGTGCCACCTGTCAGGTCATGAACACTGAAGCTTTCTTT. Translation gives CATCQVMNTEAFF.

Only a few counts were recorded for this clone. V usage is TRBV27 and J usage is TRBJ1-2, with no clear D. This CDR3 region has 12 residues. V was pared by 1 base and J by 8 bases, with 8 bases between. Germline loops: CDR1 MNHEY, CDR2 SMNVEV (reference sequence). CDR3 residues: CASSLFGEGYTF. The CDR3 DNA is TGTGCCAGCAGTTTATTCGGGGAAGGCTACACCTTC.

The chain joins TRBV30 to TRBJ1-1, with a weak D call TRBD1 (6 bases). The V and J ends lost 3 bases and 1 base respectively, with 12 bases between them. Germline values: CDR1 GTSNPN, CDR2 SVGIG (reference sequence). The CDR3 contains 14 residues. For the CDR3, the DNA is TGTGCCTGGAGGCGACAGGTCCAGAACACTGAAGCTTTCTTT. It translates to CAWRRQVQNTEAFF.

As regards this clone: An end of the junction differs from the germline gene, which may be a read error. CDR3 amino acids: CASSLGQGLNTEAFF. Here the CDR3 DNA reads TGTGCCAGCAGCCTAGGACAGGGTCTGAACACTGAAGCTTTCTTT. The rearrangement joins TRBV13 to TRBJ1-1, with 8 positions matching TRBD1. This CDR3 has 15 amino acids. In germline, CDR1 is PRHDT, CDR2 FYEKMQ (reference sequence).

This chain connects TRBV7-7 to TRBJ2-3; 10 bases match TRBD2. The germline CDR1 and CDR2 sequences are SSHAT and FNYEAQ (reference sequence). The V and J ends lost 1 base and 6 bases, in that order; junction bases with no gene match: 4. There are 15 residues in the CDR3. CDR3 DNA sequence: TGTGCCAGCAGCTTAGGGCTAGCGGGAGCTGATACGCAGTATTTT. It encodes CASSLGLAGADTQYF. Looking up the rest from reference TRBV7-7 and TRBJ2-3 gives the full variable domain: GAGVSQSPRYKVTKRGQDVTLRCDPISSHATLYWYQQALGQGPEFLTYFNYEAQPDKSGLPSDRFSAERPEGSISTLTIQRTEQRDSAMYRCASSLGLAGADTQYFGPGTRLTVL.

The rearrangement joins TRBV11-2 to TRBJ2-3; a weak D match, TRBD1 (6 bases). The CDR3 is made up of 15 amino acids. V lost 6 bases to trimming and J lost 2 bases, with 15 bases between them. Germline-derived CDR1 and CDR2 are SGHAT and FQNNGV. The CDR3 reads CASSRIRDNTDTQYF. For the CDR3, the DNA is TGTGCCAGCAGTCGCATCCGGGACAACACAGATACGCAGTATTTT.

This clone has a handful of counts. The J gene is TRBJ1-1, the V gene TRBV6-5; 8 bases are shared with TRBD1. Germline CDR1 MNHEY, CDR2 SVGAGI. The CDR3 consists of 16 residues. The ends lost 4 bases at V and 0 bases at J; junction bases unmatched: 7. The CDR3 sequence: CASSFGTGGMNTEAFF. CDR3 in DNA: TGTGCCAGCAGTTTCGGGACAGGCGGCATGAACACTGAAGCTTTCTTT.